A selection of T cell receptor beta chains follows, all from one sample in a study of T cell responses to AZD1222 COVID-19 vaccine. Assay: immunoSEQ multiplex PCR; the TCRdb copy retains only in-frame clones and omits some. The profile covers 150,000 to 200,000 clones, with 85% to 95% appearing a single time and about 1% taken by the ten largest. The input for sequencing was peripheral blood, taken on day 0 of AZD1222 vaccination. The receptor set was obtained from an adult in good health. CDR3s include the opening cysteine and the closing phenylalanine or tryptophan. Some rows have no size entry. The others give once, few or many, or a class for an expanded clone.

>TRBJ1-5|NA|TRBV7-2
CASSLGGWNQPQHF
>TRBJ1-1|NA|TRBV27
CASSLSGQSEAFF
>TRBJ1-2|NA|TRBV5-5
CASSLGPSNYGYTF
>TRBJ1-6|NA|TRBV6-5
CASSYLGQGWSPLHF
>TRBJ2-1|NA|TRBV3-1/TRBV3-2
CASSNQPGLSGNEQFF
>TRBJ1-2|NA|TRBV4-1
CASSQREYTTGKPYGYTF
>TRBJ2-3|NA|TRBV5-6
CASSLSETDTQYF
>TRBJ2-7|NA|TRBV11-2
CASRLNAYEQYF
>TRBJ1-3|NA|TRBV21-1
CASSKSPEAGNTIYF
>TRBJ1-6|few|TRBV13
CASSPGQRSSPLHF
>TRBJ1-3|NA|TRBV6-2/TRBV6-3
CASSPTGNTIYF
>TRBJ2-5|NA|TRBV3-1/TRBV3-2
CASSLQGETQYF
>TRBJ2-2|NA|TRBV4-1
CASSQPRDRRTTGELFF
>TRBJ2-2|NA|TRBV21-1
CASSNSGTGGSDGELFF
>TRBJ1-1|NA|TRBV30
CAWSVLGDTEAFF
>TRBJ1-1|NA|TRBV29-1
CSVGDTEAFF
>TRBJ2-2|NA|TRBV5-4
CASSRDTTNTGELFF
>TRBJ2-1|once|TRBV11-2
CASSLGLDNEQFF
>TRBJ1-5|NA|TRBV3-1/TRBV3-2
CASSQGQGSNQPQHF
>TRBJ2-7|NA|TRBV20-1
CSGIPTYEQYF
>TRBJ2-7|NA|TRBV10-3
CAISARQGSYEQYF
>TRBJ1-1|once|TRBV6-5
CASGDRNTEAFF
>TRBJ2-7|NA|TRBV6-2/TRBV6-3
CASSLGDSYEQYF
>TRBJ2-7|NA|TRBV6-5
CASSIGGFEQYF
>TRBJ1-4|NA|TRBV5-1
CASSRDPGQGWEKLFF
>TRBJ2-1|NA|TRBV13
CASGADGGHEQFF
>TRBJ1-1|NA|TRBV9
CASSVVGGGNTEAFF
>TRBJ1-2|NA|TRBV19
CASSAYGYTF
>TRBJ1-2|NA|TRBV2
CASSDRGPGYGYTF
>TRBJ2-1|NA|TRBV24-1
CATSERTSGGRSYNEQFF
>TRBJ1-2|NA|TRBV6-5
CASSRDSNYGYTF
>TRBJ2-2|NA|TRBV7-8
CASSLRTGGVSAGELFF
>TRBJ2-1|NA|TRBV11-2
CASSLGLSGTEQFF
>TRBJ1-3|NA|TRBV6-2/TRBV6-3
CASSLGASGNTIYF
>TRBJ2-1|NA|TRBV18
CASGAGTGVFNEQFF
>TRBJ1-6|NA|TRBV4-1
CASSQDPPTGTGRTPLHF
>TRBJ2-7|NA|TRBV7-2
CASSGQGPSSYEQYF
>TRBJ1-2|NA|TRBV6-5
CASSSRGTGDFNGYTF
>TRBJ1-1|NA|TRBV7-9
CASSFGRGTEAFF